This is a list of T cell receptor beta chains from one sample in a study of T cells in Graves' hyperthyroidism and ophthalmopathy. TCRdb processed the multiplex PCR reads anew with MiXCR; each CDR3 protein has one entry. The sample yields over 500,000 distinct CDR3 sequences, around 15% seen once. Sequencing input: blood. The receptors here all came from a woman aged 40-49 years with Graves' hyperthyroidism. The CDR3 runs from the conserved cysteine through the conserved F or W. A D gene is named only where the DNA matches it firmly. A clone size is listed for some rows: how often the clone was seen (once, few, many), or a class if it is expanded.

>TRBJ1-2|TRBV7-2|TRBD1|many
CASSSRTGGGKNTF
TGTGCCAGCAGCTCCCGGACAGGGGGGGGAAAAAACACCTTC
>TRBJ2-2|TRBV28|TRBD2|many
CASSSLAPNTGELFF
TGTGCCAGCAGTTCACTAGCGCCCAACACCGGGGAGCTGTTTTTT
>TRBJ2-5|TRBV5-6|-|-
CASSDGTFTETQYF
TGTGCCAGCAGCGACGGGACTTTTACAGAGACCCAGTACTTC
>TRBJ2-5|TRBV20-1|-|many
CSARFGLTQETQYF
TGCAGTGCTCGTTTCGGGCTAACGCAAGAGACCCAGTACTTC
>TRBJ2-1|TRBV11-2|-|many
CASSLEAPSGALYNEQFF
TGTGCCAGCAGCTTAGAAGCCCCTTCAGGCGCGTTGTACAATGAGCAGTTCTTC
>TRBJ1-1|TRBV10-3|-|many
CAISQASNTEAFF
TGTGCCATCAGCCAGGCGTCGAACACTGAAGCTTTCTTT
>TRBJ2-5|TRBV6-1|-|many
CASSERIYPEETQYF
TGTGCCAGCAGTGAAAGGATCTACCCAGAAGAGACCCAGTACTTC
>TRBJ2-7|TRBV20-1|-|few
CSARLTGGKASYEQYF
TGCAGTGCTAGGTTGACTGGCGGCAAAGCCTCCTACGAGCAGTACTTC
>TRBJ1-2|TRBV29-1|TRBD1|few
CSVLTGGNYGYTF
TGCAGCGTCCTGACAGGGGGCAACTATGGCTACACCTTC
>TRBJ1-1|TRBV28|-|many
CASSFGLQNTEAFF
TGTGCCAGCAGTTTTGGTCTACAGAACACTGAAGCTTTCTTT
>TRBJ1-5|TRBV5-1|TRBD1|few
CASSTTGGSQPQHF
TGCGCCAGCAGCACTACAGGGGGTAGTCAGCCCCAGCATTTT
>TRBJ2-1|TRBV4-1|-|-
CASSQDSPSSVGEQFF
TGCGCCAGCAGCCAAGATTCCCCGTCGAGTGTCGGTGAGCAGTTCTTC
>TRBJ2-7|TRBV11-2|-|many
CASRSDLASSYEQYF
TGTGCCAGCAGGTCTGATCTAGCGAGCTCCTACGAGCAGTACTTC
>TRBJ2-7|TRBV28|-|many
CASSFERDLNEQYF
TGTGCCAGCAGTTTTGAACGGGATTTAAACGAGCAGTACTTC
>TRBJ1-1|TRBV7-9|-|many
CASSYFGHTEAFF
TGTGCCAGCAGCTACTTTGGTCACACTGAAGCTTTCTTT
>TRBJ2-2|TRBV29-1|TRBD2|few
CSAFLEAGRVGELFF
TGCAGCGCATTTTTAGAAGCGGGACGGGTCGGGGAGCTGTTTTTT
>TRBJ2-7|TRBV28|TRBD1|many
CASRRDRVLSLYEQYF
TGTGCCAGCAGAAGGGACAGGGTTTTGTCTCTCTACGAGCAGTACTTC
>TRBJ2-3|TRBV7-8|TRBD2|-
CASSIPSRTSGTSTDTQYF
TGTGCCAGCAGCATCCCCTCCCGGACTAGCGGTACTAGCACAGATACGCAGTATTTT
>TRBJ2-3|TRBV19|TRBD2|-
CASSLQGLADTQYF
TGTGCCAGTAGTCTCCAAGGACTAGCAGATACGCAGTATTTT
>TRBJ2-7|TRBV19|TRBD2|many
CASNEGLGKYEQYF
TGTGCCAGTAACGAGGGACTAGGGAAATACGAGCAGTACTTC
>TRBJ1-4|TRBV25-1|-|-
CASSESLDTYNEKLFF
TGTGCCAGCAGTGAATCATTGGACACCTATAATGAAAAACTGTTTTTT
>TRBJ1-2|TRBV29-1|TRBD1|few
CSVWDSSNYGYTF
TGCAGCGTTTGGGACAGTTCTAACTATGGCTACACCTTC
>TRBJ2-7|TRBV5-1|TRBD1|few
CAGSLSGQGLSEQYF
TGCGCCGGCAGCTTATCAGGACAGGGCCTTAGCGAGCAGTACTTC
>TRBJ1-2|TRBV6-5|TRBD1|many
CASSYRGQGYTF
TGTGCCAGCAGTTACAGGGGGCAAGGCTACACCTTC
>TRBJ2-2|TRBV10-3|TRBD2|-
CAISGTSTGELFF
TGTGCCATCAGTGGGACTAGCACCGGGGAGCTGTTTTTT
>TRBJ2-1|TRBV5-4|-|-
CASSLEGAGSGSYNEQFF
TGTGCCAGCAGCTTGGAAGGCGCGGGGTCCGGCTCCTACAATGAGCAGTTCTTC
>TRBJ1-2|TRBV5-6|-|many
CASSRGKASYGYTF
TGTGCCAGCAGCCGCGGGAAGGCCTCCTATGGCTACACCTTC
>TRBJ1-1|TRBV18|-|many
CASSPETVKLNTEAFF
TGTGCCAGCTCACCGGAGACAGTAAAATTGAACACTGAAGCTTTCTTT
>TRBJ1-1|TRBV5-1|-|many
CASSSGSVGTEAFF
TGCGCCAGCAGCTCAGGGTCGGTAGGGACTGAAGCTTTCTTT
>TRBJ2-5|TRBV5-1|-|few
CASSVRGGGGSETQYF
TGCGCCAGCAGCGTTCGTGGGGGGGGGGGCTCGGAGACCCAGTACTTC
>TRBJ2-5|TRBV20-1|-|few
CSARQGNGKETQYF
TGCAGTGCTAGGCAGGGTAACGGAAAAGAGACCCAGTACTTC
>TRBJ2-3|TRBV5-1|TRBD2|few
CASSLIAGVSDTQYF
TGCGCCAGCAGCTTGATAGCGGGAGTGTCAGATACGCAGTATTTT
>TRBJ2-1|TRBV7-2|-|once
CASSDFMFSRNEQFF
TGTGCCAGCAGCGATTTCATGTTCTCCAGGAATGAGCAGTTCTTC
>TRBJ2-3|TRBV3-1|TRBD2|many
CASSPSGLAGGPDTQYF
TGTGCCAGCAGCCCATCCGGACTAGCGGGAGGGCCGGATACGCAGTATTTT
>TRBJ2-1|TRBV10-3|-|-
CAISGTYYNEQFF
TGTGCCATCAGCGGGACATATTACAATGAGCAGTTCTTC
>TRBJ2-1|TRBV10-3|TRBD1|many
CANSRTGYNEQFF
TGTGCCAACTCGAGGACAGGCTACAATGAGCAGTTCTTC
>TRBJ1-1|TRBV25-1|TRBD1|few
CASTLGQTNTEAFF
TGTGCCAGCACCCTGGGACAGACGAACACTGAAGCTTTCTTT
>TRBJ2-1|TRBV5-1|-|many
CASRMGGNEQFF
TGCGCCAGCAGGATGGGGGGCAATGAGCAGTTCTTC
>TRBJ2-3|TRBV6-1|TRBD2|many
CASSPLAGPDTDTQYF
TGTGCCAGCAGTCCATTAGCGGGACCTGACACAGATACGCAGTATTTT
>TRBJ2-2|TRBV7-9|-|many
CASSILPGDGELFF
TGTGCCAGCAGCATACTACCGGGGGACGGGGAGCTGTTTTTT
>TRBJ2-3|TRBV13|-|many
CASSTHFGGTDTQYF
TGTGCCAGCAGCACGCACTTTGGGGGCACAGATACGCAGTATTTT
>TRBJ2-1|TRBV3-1|-|once
CASGQANEQFF
TGTGCCAGCGGCCAGGCCAATGAGCAGTTCTTC
>TRBJ2-1|TRBV3-1|TRBD1|many
CASSQGGTGRDEQFF
TGTGCCAGCAGCCAAGGGGGGACAGGGCGAGATGAGCAGTTCTTC
>TRBJ2-2|TRBV4-1|-|few
CASSHPSANTGELFF
TGCGCCAGCAGCCACCCATCAGCGAACACCGGGGAGCTGTTTTTT